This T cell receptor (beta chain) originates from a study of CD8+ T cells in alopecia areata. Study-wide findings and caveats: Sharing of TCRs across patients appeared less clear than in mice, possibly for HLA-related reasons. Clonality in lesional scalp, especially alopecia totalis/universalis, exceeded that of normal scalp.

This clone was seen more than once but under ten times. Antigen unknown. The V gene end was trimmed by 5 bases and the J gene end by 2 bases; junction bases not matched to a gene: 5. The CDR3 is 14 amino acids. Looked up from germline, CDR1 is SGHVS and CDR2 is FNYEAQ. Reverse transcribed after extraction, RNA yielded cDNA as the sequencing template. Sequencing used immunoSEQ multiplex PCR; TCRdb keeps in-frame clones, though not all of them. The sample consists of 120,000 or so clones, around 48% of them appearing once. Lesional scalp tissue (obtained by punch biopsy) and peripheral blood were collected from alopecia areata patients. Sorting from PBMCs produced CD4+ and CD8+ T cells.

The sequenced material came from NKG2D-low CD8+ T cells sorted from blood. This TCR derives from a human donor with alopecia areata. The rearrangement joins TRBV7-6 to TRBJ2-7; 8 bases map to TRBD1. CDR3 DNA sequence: TGTGCCAGCAGCCGCGGGACAGGTACCTACGAGCAGTACTTC. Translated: CASSRGTGTYEQYF.